Shown below are 23 T cell receptor beta chains from a single sample sequenced in a study of CD8 T cells in Susac syndrome. After extraction with the RNeasy kit, 0.5 to 1 ug of the RNA was reverse transcribed using random hexamers. TCRdb analysed the immunoSEQ multiplex PCR reads with MiXCR anew, one entry per CDR3 protein. The table has about 180,000 distinct CDR3 sequences, roughly 96% seen once; the top ten hold around 0.15%. Sequencing was carried out using CD8+ T cells from PBMCs. All receptors derive from a human donor with multiple sclerosis.

For the CDR3, the DNA is TGTGCCAGCAGTTATACAGGGGACGGTGAGCAGTACTTC. Amino acids: CASSYTGDGEQYF. The genes are TRBV6-2 or TRBV6-3 and TRBJ2-7, with 7 bases that match TRBD1. The ends lost 3 bases at V and 7 bases at J; junction bases unmatched: 6. Germline CDR1 MNHEY, CDR2 SVGEGT. The CDR3 has 13 residues.

This clonotype was counted once. DNA of the CDR3: TGTGCCAGCAGCTGGGGACATCGTCTCCCCTCCTACGAGCAGTACTTC. Its protein is CASSWGHRLPSYEQYF. The V call is TRBV7-9, the J call TRBJ2-7, with D maybe TRBD1 (6 bases). From germline, CDR1 is SEHNR and CDR2 FQNEAQ (reference sequence). Trimming shortened V by 4 bases and J by 0 bases, and 16 bases separated the two germline ends. This CDR3 contains 16 residues. The complete variable domain, with remaining parts taken from reference TRBV7-9 and TRBJ2-7, reads DTGVSQNPRHKITKRGQNVTFRCDPISEHNRLYWYRQTLGQGPEFLTYFQNEAQLEKSRLLSDRFSAERPKGSFSTLEIQRTEQGDSAMYLCASSWGHRLPSYEQYFGPGTRLTVT.

This chain connects TRBV20-1 to TRBJ2-3; TRBD2 aligns across 7 bases. This CDR3 is built from 15 residues. V shed 0 bases and J 0 bases; nucleotides not matched to a gene: 3. Germline values: CDR1 DFQATT, CDR2 SNEGSKA (reference sequence). CDR3 nucleotide sequence: TGCAGTGCTAGAGATCGAGCGGGGAGCACAGATACGCAGTATTTT. Translated, it gives CSARDRAGSTDTQYF.

The chain couples TRBV7-9 to TRBJ2-6; a possible D gene is TRBD2 (5 bases). V lost 2 bases and J lost 0, with 14 bases in between. The germline V gene encodes CDR1 SEHNR and CDR2 FQNEAQ (reference sequence). The CDR3 is made up of 18 amino acids. The DNA of the CDR3 is TGTGCCAGCAGCTTAACCCTAGCAGAGAGCTCTGGGGCCAACGTCCTGACTTTC. This translates into CASSLTLAESSGANVLTF.

J is TRBJ2-3 and V is TRBV29-1; 12 nucleotides agree with TRBD1. V lost 7 bases, J lost 7 bases, and 12 bases stayed unmatched. The CDR3 has 15 residues. Germline CDR1 is SQVTM and CDR2 is ANQGSEA. The CDR3 spells CSATRGQGALNTQYF. The DNA for the CDR3 is TGCAGCGCGACAAGGGGACAGGGGGCATTAAATACGCAGTATTTT.

The V call is TRBV5-1, the J call TRBJ1-2; 8 positions match TRBD1. The ends lost 3 bases at V and 6 bases at J; junction bases unmatched: 16. CDR1 and CDR2 from the germline V gene are SGHRS and YFSETQ. The CDR3 consists of 17 residues. The CDR3 here is CASSSFGTGYTPHGYTF. CDR3 sequence (DNA): TGCGCCAGCAGCTCGTTTGGGACAGGCTACACCCCCCATGGCTACACCTTC.

In DNA, the CDR3 is TGTGCCAGCAGCCCCGTGGGGGGCTCCTACGAGCAGTACTTC. Amino acid sequence: CASSPVGGSYEQYF. V gene TRBV6-5 combines with J gene TRBJ2-7; tentatively, D is TRBD2 (6 bases). V was trimmed by 6 bases and J by 0 bases, leaving 12 bases between them. This CDR3 has 14 residues. CDR1 is MNHEY and CDR2 is SVGAGI in the germline V gene.

The sample holds a few counts of this clonotype. The CDR3 nucleotides are TGTGCCAGCCGGACAGGGCCATATGGCTACACCTTC. Protein product: CASRTGPYGYTF. V usage is TRBV9 and J usage is TRBJ1-2, with 8 bases aligning to TRBD1. V gave up 7 bases and J gave up 5 bases; unmatched junction bases: 4. Germline-derived CDR1 and CDR2 are SGDLS and YYNGEE. The CDR3 consists of 12 residues.

This sequence joins TRBV15 and TRBJ2-1, with 7 bases fitting TRBD2. After removal of 3 bases from V and 0 bases from J, the junction contained 2 bases not matched to a gene. The germline gives CDR1 LNHNV, CDR2 YYDKDF (reference sequence). CDR3 length equals 15 residues. The CDR3 region has the DNA TGTGCCACCAGCAGTCTAGCGGACTCCTACAATGAGCAGTTCTTC. This encodes CATSSLADSYNEQFF.

The chain couples TRBV5-4 to TRBJ2-3; D not resolved. Germline V gives CDR1 SGHNT, CDR2 YYREEE (reference sequence). V dropped 2 bases and J dropped 5 bases, with 6 bases sitting between them. The length of the CDR3 is 12 residues. CDR3 nucleotides: TGTGCCAGCAGCTTTTCGGAAGATACGCAGTATTTT. It is translated as CASSFSEDTQYF.

The CDR3 region has the DNA TGTGCCAGCAGCGTTTCCAATGAGCAGTTCTTC. Its translation is CASSVSNEQFF. V usage is TRBV7-9 and J usage is TRBJ2-1; D gene uncertain. This CDR3 is built from 11 residues. The V and J ends lost 5 bases and 6 bases respectively, with 5 bases between them. Per germline, CDR1 SEHNR and CDR2 FQNEAQ (reference sequence).

The J gene is TRBJ2-5, the V gene TRBV7-2; 11 positions agree with TRBD2. V shed 5 bases and J 4 bases; nucleotides not matched to a gene: 15. This CDR3 spans 18 amino acids. Germline lookup yields CDR1 SGHTA and CDR2 FQGNSA. The CDR3 nucleotides read TGTGCCAGCAGCGGAGATGGGTATAGCGGGAGGGTCCGAGAGACCCAGTACTTC. Its protein is CASSGDGYSGRVRETQYF.

This chain connects TRBV18 to TRBJ2-5; tentatively, D is TRBD2 (5 bases). The CDR3 length is 14 residues. The germline CDR1 and CDR2 sequences are KGHSH and LQKENI. The germline V and J ends were trimmed by 4 bases and 2 bases, with 11 bases remaining between them. CDR3 DNA sequence: TGTGCCAGCTCACGTCGACTACCTCAAGAGACCCAGTACTTC. Encoded protein: CASSRRLPQETQYF.

This clonotype has only one observation. The rearrangement joins TRBV9 to TRBJ2-5; perhaps TRBD2 as D (6 bases). CDR3 length: 15 residues. Germline V CDR1 and CDR2: SGDLS, YYNGEE. V was pared by 7 bases and J by 5 bases, with 21 bases between. In nucleotides, the CDR3 is TGTGCCAGCGGCCGGGACTCGCACGCCGGGGAGACCCAGTACTTC. As protein: CASGRDSHAGETQYF.

This chain uses TRBV29-1 with TRBJ1-1, with TRBD1 as a possible D gene (6 bases). V lost 4 bases and J 4 bases, leaving 13 bases between the germline ends. The V gene's germline CDR1 is SQVTM and CDR2 ANQGSEA. CDR3 size: 13 residues. CDR3 sequence: CSVGAGEGTEAFF. The CDR3 DNA sequence: TGCAGCGTTGGAGCAGGGGAAGGCACTGAAGCTTTCTTT. Together with reference TRBV29-1 and TRBJ1-1, the CDR3 gives the full variable domain: SAVISQKPSRDICQRGTSLTIQCQVDSQVTMMFWYRQQPGQSLTLIATANQGSEATYESGFVIDKFPISRPNLTFSTLTVSNMSPEDSSIYLCSVGAGEGTEAFFGQGTRLTVV.

The V and J genes are TRBV28 and TRBJ2-3; D call uncertain. The germline V gene encodes CDR1 MDHEN and CDR2 SYDVKM. Trimming pared 3 bases from V and 0 bases from J, leaving 13 bases between. This CDR3 has 16 residues. CDR3 residues: CASSLVGGSSTDTQYF. CDR3 DNA sequence: TGTGCCAGCAGTTTGGTCGGCGGTTCTAGCACAGATACGCAGTATTTT.

J is TRBJ2-1 and V is TRBV29-1; D may be TRBD2 (5 bases). V lost 5 bases and J lost 3, with 14 bases in between. Germline V CDR1 and CDR2: SQVTM, ANQGSEA. The CDR3 runs 14 residues. As DNA, the CDR3 is TGCAGCGTTTCTAGCCCAAAGGGCTACAATGAGCAGTTCTTC. This codes for CSVSSPKGYNEQFF.

This clonotype appeared once. The rearrangement links TRBV25-1 to TRBJ1-1; 9 bases are shared with TRBD1. Per germline, CDR1 MGHDK and CDR2 SYGVNS. Unmatched junction bases numbered 3, after V lost 8 bases and J lost 5 bases. This CDR3 is built from 12 residues. CDR3 region: CASGTGRTEAFF. The CDR3 nucleotides read TGTGCCAGCGGGACAGGGCGGACTGAAGCTTTCTTT.

This clonotype has a single count. V usage is TRBV20-1 and J usage is TRBJ2-7; 9 nucleotides match TRBD1. The CDR3 contains 13 residues. The germline gives CDR1 DFQATT, CDR2 SNEGSKA (reference sequence). V gave up 5 bases and J gave up 4 bases; unmatched junction bases: 6. The CDR3 DNA sequence: TGCAGTGCTCCGGGACAGGGTAATTACGAGCAGTACTTC. Amino acids: CSAPGQGNYEQYF.

V usage is TRBV4-1 and J usage is TRBJ2-1; 8 nucleotides match TRBD2. The germline V gene has CDR1 MGHRA and CDR2 YSYEKL. The CDR3 contains 16 residues. The junction had 12 bases not matched to a gene; V was cut back by 1 base and J by 10 bases. Here the CDR3 reads CASSQVVFKAGDEQFF. DNA for the CDR3: TGCGCCAGCAGCCAAGTCGTCTTTAAAGCGGGGGACGAGCAGTTCTTC.

This clonotype was detected only once. The chain uses TRBV3-1 and TRBJ2-3; D is undetermined. V was clipped by 0 bases and J by 6 bases, with 7 bases between them. The V gene's germline CDR1 is LGHDT and CDR2 YNNKEL (reference sequence). The length of the CDR3 is 13 residues. The CDR3 loop is CASSQDSRDTQYF. CDR3 DNA: TGTGCCAGCAGCCAAGATTCTAGGGATACGCAGTATTTT.

V is TRBV27 and J is TRBJ2-5; 8 bases are a match to TRBD2. CDR3 length: 14 residues. The V segment lost 1 base and the J segment 4 bases; nucleotides outside the gene matches: 2. Germline CDR1 reads MNHEY; CDR2 reads SMNVEV (reference sequence). The CDR3 reads CASSLLGLGETQYF. CDR3 sequence (DNA): TGTGCCAGCAGTTTATTGGGACTAGGAGAGACCCAGTACTTC.

The chain joins TRBV4-2 to TRBJ1-1; a weak D match, TRBD1 (6 bases). This CDR3 has 15 residues. The V end lost 1 base, the J end lost 3 bases, and 12 bases lay between the germline ends. Germline CDR1 and CDR2: LGHNA and YNFKEQ. CDR3: CASSQVSQGYTEAFF. CDR3 nucleotides: TGTGCCAGCAGCCAAGTTTCACAGGGTTACACTGAAGCTTTCTTT.